The 27 T cell receptor beta chains below all came from one sample that was sequenced in a study of blood T cell repertoires in COVID-19. TCRdb's copy holds only in-frame clones and misses some; the assay was immunoSEQ multiplex PCR. The sample carries about 100,000 clones, about nine tenths recorded once. The sequenced material came from peripheral blood. The receptor set was obtained from a woman between 50 and 59 years old with COVID-19, enrolled during active disease.

The rearrangement uses TRBV7-2 and TRBJ2-7; weak D call: TRBD1 (6 bases). Per the germline V gene, CDR1 is SGHTA and CDR2 is FQGNSA. Trimming left V 6 bases short and J 2 bases short, with 8 bases between. This CDR3 contains 12 residues. DNA for the CDR3: TGTGCCAGCAGTTGGACAGCCTACGAGCAGTACTTC. Its translation is CASSWTAYEQYF.

The rearrangement joins TRBV5-6 to TRBJ1-5, with D possibly TRBD1 on 5 matching bases. The CDR3 loop spans 15 amino acids. With 5 bases removed from V and 7 bases from J, the gap between germline ends came to 19 bases. CDR1 is SGHDT and CDR2 is YYEEEE in the germline V gene. Written as DNA, the CDR3 is TGTGCCAGCAGTTTTGGGACGGTGGAGGGACAGCCCCAGCATTTT. It encodes CASSFGTVEGQPQHF.

The chain joins TRBV27 to TRBJ1-2; TRBD1 agrees at 10 bases. From germline, CDR1 is MNHEY and CDR2 SMNVEV (reference sequence). CDR3 size: 13 residues. The junction had 10 bases not matched to a gene; V was cut back by 5 bases and J by 13 bases. CDR3 nucleotides: TGTGCCAGCAGTCCGCGGACAGGGGGATTCGTCACCTTC. It encodes CASSPRTGGFVTF.

The CDR3 DNA reads TGTGCCAGTAGTATGGAGAGAAGACAGAACTATGGCTACACCTTC. It is translated as CASSMERRQNYGYTF. The chain recombines TRBV19 with TRBJ1-2, with a tentative D call TRBD1 (5 bases). CDR1 is LNHDA, CDR2 SQIVND, per germline (reference sequence). This CDR3 contains 15 residues. V lost 3 bases to trimming and J lost 2 bases, with 13 bases between them.

This chain joins TRBV30 and TRBJ2-5, with a tentative D call TRBD1 (6 bases). Germline-derived CDR1 and CDR2 are GTSNPN and SVGIG (reference sequence). Trimming took 5 bases from V and 1 from J, leaving 17 bases between them. This CDR3 contains 15 residues. The CDR3 region has the DNA TGTGCCTGGTCCTACGGGGCAGGGGCCCAAGAGACCCAGTACTTC. This gives the protein CAWSYGAGAQETQYF.

J is TRBJ2-2 and V is TRBV4-1; D perhaps matches TRBD2 (5 bases). V was trimmed by 3 bases and J by 3 bases, leaving 14 bases between them. The CDR3 loop spans 16 amino acids. Germline-derived CDR1 and CDR2 are MGHRA and YSYEKL. The DNA for the CDR3 is TGCGCCAGCAGCCAGATTGCGGGTCCCGACACCGGGGAGCTGTTTTTT. This sequence encodes CASSQIAGPDTGELFF.

This chain joins TRBV7-2 and TRBJ2-7; TRBD1 agrees at 9 bases. The CDR3 is made up of 15 amino acids. From germline, CDR1 is SGHTA and CDR2 FQGNSA. After removal of 5 bases from V and 1 base from J, the junction contained 6 bases not matched to a gene. CDR3: CASSDRDRVSYEQYF. The DNA for the CDR3 is TGTGCCAGCAGCGATCGGGACAGGGTATCCTACGAGCAGTACTTC.

The chain is built from TRBV7-2 and TRBJ2-3, with no clear D. CDR3 length: 13 amino acids. Germline values: CDR1 SGHTA, CDR2 FQGNSA. Trimming shortened V by 1 base and J by 6 bases, and 8 bases separated the two germline ends. The CDR3 spells CASSLVGWDTQYF. The DNA for the CDR3 is TGTGCCAGCAGCTTAGTTGGCTGGGATACGCAGTATTTT.

This clone was seen once. The CDR3 loop is CASSLEGQGRGNTIYF. The CDR3 region has the DNA TGTGCCAGCAGCTTAGAGGGACAGGGGAGGGGAAACACCATATATTTT. The chain has TRBV7-6 and TRBJ1-3, with TRBD1 identical over 10 bases. The CDR3 is made up of 16 amino acids. CDR1 is SGHVS, CDR2 FNYEAQ, per germline. Unmatched junction bases numbered 4, after V lost 1 base and J lost 4 bases.

In nucleotides, the CDR3 is TGCAGTGCTATGAAGCGAGAGACCCAGTACTTC. The encoded protein is CSAMKRETQYF. J is TRBJ2-5 and V is TRBV20-1; D uncertain. The CDR3 has 11 amino acids. Between the trimmed V and J ends, which lost 4 bases and 4 bases, there was a span of 7 bases. CDR1 DFQATT and CDR2 SNEGSKA come from the germline V gene (reference sequence).

The CDR3 is CASSLDRAPTRGYTF. CDR3 nucleotides: TGTGCCAGCAGCCTAGACAGGGCCCCAACGCGGGGCTACACCTTC. V and J are TRBV6-5 and TRBJ1-2; 7 bases align to TRBD1. Germline V lookup: CDR1 MNHEY, CDR2 SVGAGI. The CDR3 sequence is 15 residues long. Trimming at V came to 6 bases and at J to 8 bases, leaving 15 bases not matched to a gene.

This chain joins TRBV14 and TRBJ2-5, with a weak D call TRBD2 (5 bases). The CDR3 extends over 14 amino acids. V lost 4 bases, J lost 1 base, and 10 bases lay in between. Germline values: CDR1 SGHDN, CDR2 FVKESK. CDR3 nucleotide sequence: TGTGCCAGCAGCCGGCGGGTATTCCAAGAGACCCAGTACTTC. This gives the protein CASSRRVFQETQYF. Full variable domain (outside the CDR3, taken from reference TRBV14 and TRBJ2-5): EAGVTQFPSHSVIEKGQTVTLRCDPISGHDNLYWYRRVMGKEIKFLLHFVKESKQDESGMPNNRFLAERTGGTYSTLKVQPAELEDSGVYFCASSRRVFQETQYFGPGTRLLVL.

V and J are TRBV28 and TRBJ2-1; possible D gene TRBD1, 6 bases. Germline CDR1 reads MDHEN; CDR2 reads SYDVKM. V gave up 8 bases and J gave up 4 bases, with 15 bases separating them. CDR3 length: 14 amino acids. CDR3 sequence: CASHPRTAYNEQFF. DNA for the CDR3: TGTGCCAGCCACCCCCGGACAGCATACAATGAGCAGTTCTTC.

This rearrangement joins TRBV6-5 to TRBJ1-3, with D tentatively TRBD1 (5 bases). V was clipped by 11 bases and J by 4 bases, with 18 bases between them. Germline CDR1 is MNHEY and CDR2 is SVGAGI. The CDR3 runs to 14 residues. CDR3 nucleotides: TGTGCCGGCTCACGGGGAGGGGCGGGAAACACCATATATTTT. Translation gives CAGSRGGAGNTIYF.

The chain employs TRBV18 and TRBJ2-2; 13 nucleotides line up with TRBD2. CDR3 length equals 19 residues. Germline V gives CDR1 KGHSH, CDR2 LQKENI. V was pared by 3 bases and J by 2 bases, with 9 bases of the junction left unmatched. The CDR3 nucleotides read TGTGCCAGCTCACCGCAGAAGGGGACTAGCGGGGCTAACACCGGGGAGCTGTTTTTT. As protein: CASSPQKGTSGANTGELFF. Variable domain in full (rest from reference TRBV18 and TRBJ2-2): NAGVMQNPRHLVRRRGQEARLRCSPMKGHSHVYWYRQLPEEGLKFMVYLQKENIIDESGMPKERFSAEFPKEGPSILRIQQVVRGDSAAYFCASSPQKGTSGANTGELFFGEGSRLTVL.

This clone was detected a few times. This chain links TRBV19 with TRBJ1-1; 8 nucleotides align to TRBD1. Per germline, CDR1 LNHDA and CDR2 SQIVND (reference sequence). The V segment lost 3 bases and the J segment 4 bases; nucleotides outside the gene matches: 4. This CDR3 has 14 residues. Here the CDR3 reads CASSIGQGSTEAFF. The CDR3 coding sequence is TGTGCCAGTAGTATCGGACAGGGATCCACTGAAGCTTTCTTT.

The CDR3 DNA sequence: TGTGCCAGTAGTATGTCGCACATACTTGAGGCAGATACGCAGTATTTT. Amino acids: CASSMSHILEADTQYF. The chain links TRBV19 to TRBJ2-3, with D uncertain. V gave up 3 bases and J gave up 4 bases, with 17 bases separating them. This CDR3 spans 16 amino acids. The germline gives CDR1 LNHDA, CDR2 SQIVND (reference sequence).

The chain links TRBV9 to TRBJ2-3; 13 positions match TRBD2. Germline CDR1 SGDLS, CDR2 YYNGEE. V gave up 4 bases and J gave up 6 bases; unmatched junction bases: 17. CDR3 size: 19 residues. Here the CDR3 reads CASSPTLATSGGPYDTQYF. Written as DNA, the CDR3 is TGTGCCAGCAGCCCGACTTTAGCGACTAGCGGGGGGCCGTATGATACGCAGTATTTT.

The rearrangement joins TRBV7-8 to TRBJ2-7; no definite D call. This CDR3 has 14 amino acids. CDR1 SGHVS and CDR2 FQNEAQ come from the germline V gene. Trimming shortened V by 5 bases and J by 0 bases, and 11 bases separated the two germline ends. This CDR3 is CASSLRGISYEQYF. Here the CDR3 DNA reads TGTGCCAGCAGCCTCCGAGGAATCTCCTACGAGCAGTACTTC. Supplemented by reference TRBV7-8 and TRBJ2-7, the full variable domain reads GAGVSQSPRYKVAKRGQDVALRCDPISGHVSLFWYQQALGQGPEFLTYFQNEAQLDKSGLPSDRFFAERPEGSVSTLKIQRTQQEDSAVYLCASSLRGISYEQYFGPGTRLTVT.

This clone appeared a single time. V usage is TRBV7-9 and J usage is TRBJ1-1; tentative D call: TRBD1 (6 bases). Germline CDR1 and CDR2: SEHNR and FQNEAQ (reference sequence). This CDR3 is built from 13 residues. Trimming took 7 bases from V and 9 from J, leaving 18 bases between them. CDR3 DNA sequence: TGTGCCAGCACCTTCACCCGGGGGGGGCAAGCTTTCTTT. This gives the protein CASTFTRGGQAFF.

The gene calls are TRBV7-3 and TRBJ2-1; 10 bases fit TRBD2. The CDR3 has 15 residues. CDR1 is SGHTA and CDR2 is FQGTGA in the germline V gene. Trimming cost V 6 bases and J 4 bases; bases outside gene matches: 6. The CDR3 sequence: CASSSGTSVYNEQFF. CDR3 nucleotide sequence: TGTGCCAGCAGTTCCGGGACTAGCGTTTACAATGAGCAGTTCTTC.

This chain connects TRBV29-1 to TRBJ2-5; 9 positions match TRBD2. The V and J ends lost 6 bases and 2 bases, in that order; junction bases with no gene match: 13. The CDR3 loop spans 16 amino acids. Germline V lookup: CDR1 SQVTM, CDR2 ANQGSEA. The CDR3: CSVRLGTSYLQETQYF. Written as DNA, the CDR3 is TGCAGCGTCAGACTCGGGACTAGCTACCTTCAAGAGACCCAGTACTTC.

This clone is a singleton in its sample. This sequence joins TRBV30 and TRBJ2-5; TRBD1 matches 7 bases. Per germline, CDR1 GTSNPN and CDR2 SVGIG (reference sequence). Trimming cost V 3 bases and J 5 bases; bases outside gene matches: 3. CDR3 length: 12 amino acids. CDR3 DNA sequence: TGTGCCTGGAGGGGACAGAGGGAGACCCAGTACTTC. Amino acid sequence: CAWRGQRETQYF.

This rearrangement joins TRBV6-6 to TRBJ2-3, with 8 bases matching TRBD2. Germline assignment: CDR1 MNHNY and CDR2 SVGAGI (reference sequence). The junction had 9 bases not matched to a gene; V was cut back by 7 bases and J by 6 bases. This CDR3 is built from 14 residues. The CDR3 loop is CASTIRGGLDTQYF. CDR3 coding DNA: TGTGCCAGCACCATACGGGGGGGCCTGGATACGCAGTATTTT.

The gene calls are TRBV4-3 and TRBJ1-3; perhaps TRBD1 as D (5 bases). The CDR3 loop spans 16 amino acids. V lost 2 bases, J lost 3 bases, and 14 bases lay in between. The V gene's germline CDR1 is LGHNA and CDR2 YSLEER. CDR3: CASSQYLRDYGNTIYF. CDR3 in DNA: TGCGCCAGCAGCCAATACCTCAGGGACTATGGAAACACCATATATTTT.

This clone came up once. This rearrangement joins TRBV28 to TRBJ1-2; TRBD1 agrees at 11 bases. There are 15 residues in the CDR3. Germline loops: CDR1 MDHEN, CDR2 SYDVKM. J gave up 3 bases and V 4 bases, and 4 bases lay outside the gene matches. The DNA for the CDR3 is TGTGCCAGCAGTTATGGACAGGGGGCCCACTATGGCTACACCTTC. As protein: CASSYGQGAHYGYTF.

This chain links TRBV9 with TRBJ1-1, with D possibly TRBD1 on 5 matching bases. V was trimmed by 4 bases and J by 4 bases, leaving 11 bases between them. CDR3 length equals 13 residues. Germline CDR1 reads SGDLS; CDR2 reads YYNGEE. CDR3 protein: CASSPPGGTEAFF. CDR3 in DNA: TGTGCCAGCAGCCCCCCCGGGGGCACTGAAGCTTTCTTT.